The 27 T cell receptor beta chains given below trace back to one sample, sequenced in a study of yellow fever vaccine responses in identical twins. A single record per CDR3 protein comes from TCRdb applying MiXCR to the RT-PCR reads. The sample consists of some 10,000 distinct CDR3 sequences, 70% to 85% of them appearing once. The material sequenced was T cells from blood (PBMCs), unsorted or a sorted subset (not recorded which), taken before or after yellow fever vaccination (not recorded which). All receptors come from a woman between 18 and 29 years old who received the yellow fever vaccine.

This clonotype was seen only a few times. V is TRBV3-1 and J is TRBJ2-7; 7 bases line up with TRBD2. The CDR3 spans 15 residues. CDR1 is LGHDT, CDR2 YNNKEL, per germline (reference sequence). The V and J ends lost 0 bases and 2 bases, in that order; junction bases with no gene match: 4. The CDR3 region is CASSQDSGRPYEQYF. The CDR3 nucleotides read TGTGCCAGCAGCCAAGATTCCGGGAGGCCCTACGAGCAGTACTTC.

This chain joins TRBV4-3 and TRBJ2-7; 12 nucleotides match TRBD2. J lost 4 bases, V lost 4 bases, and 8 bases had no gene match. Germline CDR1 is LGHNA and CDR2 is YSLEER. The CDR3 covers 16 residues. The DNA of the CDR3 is TGCGCCAGCAGCCTCCGGACTAGCGGGACGAATTACGAGCAGTACTTC. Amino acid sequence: CASSLRTSGTNYEQYF.

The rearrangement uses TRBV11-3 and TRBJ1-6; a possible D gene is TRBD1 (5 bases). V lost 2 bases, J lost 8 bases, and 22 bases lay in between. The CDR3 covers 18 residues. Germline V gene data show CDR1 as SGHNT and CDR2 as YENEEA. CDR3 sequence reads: CASSLYAAGAHPHSPLHF. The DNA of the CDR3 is TGTGCCAGCAGCTTATACGCGGCCGGGGCCCACCCGCATTCACCCCTCCACTTT.

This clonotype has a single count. The CDR3, as DNA: TGTGCCAGCAGTGATTTTCCTAGCGGGAGGGCAGACAATGAGCAGTTCTTC. It is translated as CASSDFPSGRADNEQFF. The chain links TRBV2 to TRBJ2-1, with TRBD2 matching 12 bases. Germline V lookup: CDR1 SNHLY, CDR2 FYNNEI. After removal of 3 bases from V and 5 bases from J, the junction contained 8 bases not matched to a gene. The CDR3 length is 17 residues.

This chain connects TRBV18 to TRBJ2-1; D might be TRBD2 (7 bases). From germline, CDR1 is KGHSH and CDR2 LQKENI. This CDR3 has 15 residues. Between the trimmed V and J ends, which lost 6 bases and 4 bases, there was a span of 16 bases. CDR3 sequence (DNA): TGTGCCAGCTCGAACAGGGAGGGAGTTTACAATGAGCAGTTCTTC. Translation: CASSNREGVYNEQFF.

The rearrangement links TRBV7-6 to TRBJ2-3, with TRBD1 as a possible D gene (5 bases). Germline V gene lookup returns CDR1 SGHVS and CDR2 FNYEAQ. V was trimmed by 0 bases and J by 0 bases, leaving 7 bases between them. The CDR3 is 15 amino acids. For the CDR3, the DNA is TGTGCCAGCAGCTTAGCGTGGGGCAGCACAGATACGCAGTATTTT. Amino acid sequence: CASSLAWGSTDTQYF. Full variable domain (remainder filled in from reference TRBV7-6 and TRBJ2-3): GAGVSQSPRYKVTKRGQDVALRCDPISGHVSLYWYRQALGQGPEFLTYFNYEAQQDKSGLPNDRFSAERPEGSISTLTIQRTEQRDSAMYRCASSLAWGSTDTQYFGPGTRLTVL.

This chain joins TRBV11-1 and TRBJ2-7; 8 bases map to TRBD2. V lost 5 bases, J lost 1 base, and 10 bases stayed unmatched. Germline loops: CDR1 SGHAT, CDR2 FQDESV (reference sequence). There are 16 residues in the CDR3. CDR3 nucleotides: TGTGCCAGCAGCCCTCCCCTAGCGGGCCAGTCCTACGAGCAGTACTTC. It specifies CASSPPLAGQSYEQYF.

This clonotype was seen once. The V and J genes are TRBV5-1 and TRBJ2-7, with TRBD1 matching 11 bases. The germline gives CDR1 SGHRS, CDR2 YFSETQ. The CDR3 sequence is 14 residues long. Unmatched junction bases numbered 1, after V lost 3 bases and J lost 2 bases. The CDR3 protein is CASSSGQGAYEQYF. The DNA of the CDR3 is TGCGCCAGCAGCTCGGGACAGGGGGCCTACGAGCAGTACTTC.

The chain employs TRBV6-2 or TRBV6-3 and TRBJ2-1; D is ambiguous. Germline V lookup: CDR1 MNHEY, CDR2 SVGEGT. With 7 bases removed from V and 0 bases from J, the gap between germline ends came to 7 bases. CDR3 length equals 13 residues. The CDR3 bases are TGTGCCAGCAAGGCTGACTCCTACAATGAGCAGTTCTTC. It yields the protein CASKADSYNEQFF.

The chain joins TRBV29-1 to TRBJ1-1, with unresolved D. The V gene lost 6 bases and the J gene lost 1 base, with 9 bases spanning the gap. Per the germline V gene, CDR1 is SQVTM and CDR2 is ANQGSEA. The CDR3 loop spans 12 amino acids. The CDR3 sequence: CSVGGRNTEAFF. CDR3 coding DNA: TGCAGCGTCGGAGGGCGGAACACTGAAGCTTTCTTT.

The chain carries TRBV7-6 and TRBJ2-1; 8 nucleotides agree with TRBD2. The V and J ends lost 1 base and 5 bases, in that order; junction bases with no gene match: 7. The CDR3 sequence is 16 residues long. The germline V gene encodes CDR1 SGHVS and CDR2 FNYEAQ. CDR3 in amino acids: CASSLGGGRMNNEQFF. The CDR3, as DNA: TGTGCCAGCAGCTTAGGCGGCGGGAGGATGAACAATGAGCAGTTCTTC. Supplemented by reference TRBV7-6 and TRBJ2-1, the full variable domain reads GAGVSQSPRYKVTKRGQDVALRCDPISGHVSLYWYRQALGQGPEFLTYFNYEAQQDKSGLPNDRFSAERPEGSISTLTIQRTEQRDSAMYRCASSLGGGRMNNEQFFGPGTRLTVL.

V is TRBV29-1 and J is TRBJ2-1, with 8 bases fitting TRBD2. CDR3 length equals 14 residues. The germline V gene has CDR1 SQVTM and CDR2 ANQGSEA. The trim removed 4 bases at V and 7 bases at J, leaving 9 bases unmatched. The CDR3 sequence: CSVGRAGVGNEQFF. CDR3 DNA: TGCAGCGTTGGAAGAGCGGGAGTTGGGAATGAGCAGTTCTTC.

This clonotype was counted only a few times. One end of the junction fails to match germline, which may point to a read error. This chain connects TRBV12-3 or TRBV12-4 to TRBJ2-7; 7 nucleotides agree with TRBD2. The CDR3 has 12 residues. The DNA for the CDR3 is TGTGCCAGCAGTCTAGCGGTCTACGAGCAGTACTTC. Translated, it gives CASSLAVYEQYF.

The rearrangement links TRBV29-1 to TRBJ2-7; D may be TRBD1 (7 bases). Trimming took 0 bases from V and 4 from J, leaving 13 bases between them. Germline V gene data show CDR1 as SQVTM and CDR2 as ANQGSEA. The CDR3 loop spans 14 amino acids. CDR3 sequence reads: CSVEEYPGGYEQYF. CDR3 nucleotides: TGCAGCGTTGAAGAGTACCCAGGGGGGTACGAGCAGTACTTC.

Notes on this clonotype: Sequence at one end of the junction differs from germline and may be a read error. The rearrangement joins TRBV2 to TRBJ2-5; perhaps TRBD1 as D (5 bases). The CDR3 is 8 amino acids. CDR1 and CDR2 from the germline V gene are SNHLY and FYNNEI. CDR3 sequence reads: CASTTRAF. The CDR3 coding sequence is TGTGCCAGTACAACCAGGGCATTC.

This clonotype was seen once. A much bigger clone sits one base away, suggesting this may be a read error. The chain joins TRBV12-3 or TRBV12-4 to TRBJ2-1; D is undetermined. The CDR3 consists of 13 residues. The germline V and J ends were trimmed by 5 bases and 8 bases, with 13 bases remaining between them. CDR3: CASSVTINDEQFF. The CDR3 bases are TGTGCCAGCAGTGTAACTATAAACGATGAGCAGTTCTTC.

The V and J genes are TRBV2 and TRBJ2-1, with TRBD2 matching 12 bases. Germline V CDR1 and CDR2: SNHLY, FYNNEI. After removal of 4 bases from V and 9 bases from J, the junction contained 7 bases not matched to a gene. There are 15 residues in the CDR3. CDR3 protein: CASSGLAGESGEQFF. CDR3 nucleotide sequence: TGTGCCAGCAGTGGACTAGCGGGAGAATCGGGTGAGCAGTTCTTC.

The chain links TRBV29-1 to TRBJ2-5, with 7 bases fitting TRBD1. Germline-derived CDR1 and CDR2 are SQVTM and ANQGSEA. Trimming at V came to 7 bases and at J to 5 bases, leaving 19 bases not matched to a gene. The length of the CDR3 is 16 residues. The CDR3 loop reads CSATPLAQGVKETQYF. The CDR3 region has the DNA TGCAGCGCCACCCCCCTCGCTCAGGGGGTTAAGGAGACCCAGTACTTC.

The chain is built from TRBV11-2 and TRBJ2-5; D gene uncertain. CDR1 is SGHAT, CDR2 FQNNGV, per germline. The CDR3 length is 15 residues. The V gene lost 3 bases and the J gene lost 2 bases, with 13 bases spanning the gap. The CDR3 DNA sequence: TGTGCCAGCAGCTTCCGTCAACATTCTCAAGAGACCCAGTACTTC. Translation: CASSFRQHSQETQYF.

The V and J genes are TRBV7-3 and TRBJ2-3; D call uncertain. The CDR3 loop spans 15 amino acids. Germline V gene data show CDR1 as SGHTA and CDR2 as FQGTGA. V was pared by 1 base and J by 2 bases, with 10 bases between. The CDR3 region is CASSLIPRHTDTQYF. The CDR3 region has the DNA TGTGCCAGCAGCTTAATACCAAGACACACAGATACGCAGTATTTT. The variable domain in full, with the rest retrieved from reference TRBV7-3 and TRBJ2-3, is GAGVSQTPSNKVTEKGKYVELRCDPISGHTALYWYRQSLGQGPEFLIYFQGTGAADDSGLPNDRFFAVRPEGSVSTLKIQRTERGDSAVYLCASSLIPRHTDTQYFGPGTRLTVL.

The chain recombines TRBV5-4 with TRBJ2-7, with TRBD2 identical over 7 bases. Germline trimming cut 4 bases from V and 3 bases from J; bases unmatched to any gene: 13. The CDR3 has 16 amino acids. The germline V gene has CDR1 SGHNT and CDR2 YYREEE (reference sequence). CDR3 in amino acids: CASSGLNSGPFYEQYF. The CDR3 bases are TGTGCCAGCAGCGGCCTTAATAGCGGGCCCTTCTACGAGCAGTACTTC.

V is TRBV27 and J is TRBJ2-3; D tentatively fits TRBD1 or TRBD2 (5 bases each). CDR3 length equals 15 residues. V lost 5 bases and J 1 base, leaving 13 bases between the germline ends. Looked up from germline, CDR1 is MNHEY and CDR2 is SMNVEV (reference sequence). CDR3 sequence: CASSPRARGTDTQYF. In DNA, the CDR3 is TGTGCCAGCAGTCCGCGGGCCAGGGGCACAGATACGCAGTATTTT.

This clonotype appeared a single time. The CDR3 coding sequence is TGTGCCAGCAGTGATCCCGGGCCCCTCTTCTACGAGCAGTACGTC. Protein sequence: CASSDPGPLFYEQYV. The chain carries TRBV2 and TRBJ2-7; D gene unclear. Germline loops: CDR1 SNHLY, CDR2 FYNNEI. Trimming removed 3 bases at V and 3 bases at J, with 15 bases between. This CDR3 region has 15 residues.

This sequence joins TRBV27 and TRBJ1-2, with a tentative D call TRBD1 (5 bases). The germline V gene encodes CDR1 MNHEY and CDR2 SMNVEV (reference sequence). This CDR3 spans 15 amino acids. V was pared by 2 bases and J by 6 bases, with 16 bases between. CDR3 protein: CASSLGGYPYHGYTF. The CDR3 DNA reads TGTGCCAGCAGTTTAGGGGGGTACCCTTACCATGGCTACACCTTC.

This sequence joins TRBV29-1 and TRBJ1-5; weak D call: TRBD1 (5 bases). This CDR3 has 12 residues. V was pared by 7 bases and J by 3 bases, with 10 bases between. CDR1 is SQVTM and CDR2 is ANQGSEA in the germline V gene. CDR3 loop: CSATGDNQPQHF. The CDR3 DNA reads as TGCAGCGCAACAGGTGACAATCAGCCCCAGCATTTT.

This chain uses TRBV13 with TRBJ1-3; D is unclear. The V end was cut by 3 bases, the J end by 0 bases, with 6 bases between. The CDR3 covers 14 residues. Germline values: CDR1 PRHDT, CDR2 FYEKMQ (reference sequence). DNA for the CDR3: TGTGCCAGCAGCTTGACTGGCTCTGGAAACACCATATATTTT. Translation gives CASSLTGSGNTIYF.

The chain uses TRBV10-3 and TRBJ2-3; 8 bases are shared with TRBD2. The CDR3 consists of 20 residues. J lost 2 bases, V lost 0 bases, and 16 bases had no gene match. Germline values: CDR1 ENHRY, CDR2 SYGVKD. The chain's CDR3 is CAISESTSGIPAVYTDTQYF. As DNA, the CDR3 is TGTGCCATCAGTGAGTCTACTAGCGGAATCCCAGCGGTATACACAGATACGCAGTATTTT.